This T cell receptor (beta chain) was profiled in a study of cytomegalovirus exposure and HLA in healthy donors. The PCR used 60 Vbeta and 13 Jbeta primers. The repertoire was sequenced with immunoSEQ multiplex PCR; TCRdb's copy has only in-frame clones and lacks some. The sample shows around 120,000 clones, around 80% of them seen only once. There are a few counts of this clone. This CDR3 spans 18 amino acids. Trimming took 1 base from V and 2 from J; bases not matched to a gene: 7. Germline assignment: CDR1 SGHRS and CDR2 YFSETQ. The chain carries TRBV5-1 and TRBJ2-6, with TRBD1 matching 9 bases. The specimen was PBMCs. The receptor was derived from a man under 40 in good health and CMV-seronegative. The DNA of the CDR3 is TGCGCCAGCAGCTTGACCCCACAGGGGGCTACTGGGGCCAACGTCCTGACTTTC. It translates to CASSLTPQGATGANVLTF. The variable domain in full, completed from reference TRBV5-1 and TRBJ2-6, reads KAGVTQTPRYLIKTRGQQVTLSCSPISGHRSVSWYQQTPGQGLQFLFEYFSETQRNKGNFPGRFSGRQFSNSRSEMNVSTLELGDSALYLCASSLTPQGATGANVLTFGAGSRLTVL.